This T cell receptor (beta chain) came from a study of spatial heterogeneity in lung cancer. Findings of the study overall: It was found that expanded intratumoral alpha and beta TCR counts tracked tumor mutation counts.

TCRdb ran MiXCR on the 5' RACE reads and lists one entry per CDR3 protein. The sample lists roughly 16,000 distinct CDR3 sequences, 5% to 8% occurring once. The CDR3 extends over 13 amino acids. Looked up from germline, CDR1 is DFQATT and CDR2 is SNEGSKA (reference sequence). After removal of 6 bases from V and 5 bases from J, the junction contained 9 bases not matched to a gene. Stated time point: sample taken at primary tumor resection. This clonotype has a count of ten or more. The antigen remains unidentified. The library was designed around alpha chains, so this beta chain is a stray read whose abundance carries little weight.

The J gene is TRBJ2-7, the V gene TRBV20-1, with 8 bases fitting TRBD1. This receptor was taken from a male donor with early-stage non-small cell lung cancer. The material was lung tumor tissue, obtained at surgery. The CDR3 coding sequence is TGCAGTGCCCTATCCGACAGGGGCCACGAGCAGTACTTC. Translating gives CSALSDRGHEQYF.